The 19 T cell receptor beta chains in this list originate from one sample, sequenced in a study of T cell repertoires in cytomegalovirus infection. Each CDR3 protein is one row after TCRdb ran MiXCR on the reads. The sample lists 65,000 to 90,000 distinct CDR3 sequences, roughly 3.5% occurring once. The sequenced sample consisted of PBMCs. These TCRs come from a human donor in good health (CMV status not recorded). Some clones in this sample may be carry-over from other donors' samples.

Ten or more counts support this clonotype. This sequence joins TRBV20-1 and TRBJ2-1; 10 bases fit TRBD2. This CDR3 is built from 13 residues. The germline V gene has CDR1 DFQATT and CDR2 SNEGSKA (reference sequence). Trimming at V came to 2 bases and at J to 7 bases, leaving 2 bases not matched to a gene. The CDR3 spells CSARLAGVNEQFF. As DNA, the CDR3 is TGCAGTGCTAGACTAGCGGGGGTAAATGAGCAGTTCTTC.

This clonotype was recorded at least ten times. This sequence joins TRBV12-3 or TRBV12-4 and TRBJ2-1; 13 nucleotides match TRBD2. The CDR3 contains 14 residues. V shed 6 bases, J shed 10 bases, and the junction held 6 bases outside the gene matches. In nucleotides, the CDR3 is TGTGCCAGCAGGACTCTGACTAGCGGGGGGGAGCAGTTCTTC. Translation gives CASRTLTSGGEQFF.

V is TRBV30 and J is TRBJ2-2; tentatively, D is TRBD1 (5 bases). CDR3 size: 13 residues. Trimming removed 2 bases from V and 4 bases from J, with 8 bases in between. From germline, CDR1 is GTSNPN and CDR2 SVGIG (reference sequence). CDR3 residues: CAWSPGFTGELFF. The DNA of the CDR3 is TGTGCCTGGAGTCCAGGGTTCACCGGGGAGCTGTTTTTT.

This clonotype has at least ten counts. This chain links TRBV12-3 or TRBV12-4 with TRBJ1-1; D unclear. V lost 3 bases and J lost 0, with 11 bases in between. The CDR3 has 15 amino acids. CDR3 in DNA: TGTGCCAGCAGTTTTCAGGCAGGCCTGAACACTGAAGCTTTCTTT. Its protein product is CASSFQAGLNTEAFF.

This clonotype was picked up many times. This chain uses TRBV7-2 with TRBJ2-3, with no clear D. This CDR3 is 16 amino acids long. The germline V gene has CDR1 SGHTA and CDR2 FQGNSA. V was shortened by 5 bases and J by 0 bases, with 15 bases between the two germline ends. The DNA of the CDR3 is TGTGCCAGCAGCCTCGGTTTTTCTCCTAGCACAGATACGCAGTATTTT. This translates into CASSLGFSPSTDTQYF.

This clonotype was picked up many times. This chain links TRBV5-4 with TRBJ1-1; D is unclear. Germline values: CDR1 SGHNT, CDR2 YYREEE (reference sequence). Trimming took 4 bases from V and 0 from J, leaving 7 bases between them. The CDR3 is made up of 13 amino acids. The CDR3 reads CASSQELNTEAFF. In DNA, the CDR3 is TGTGCCAGCAGCCAGGAGCTGAACACTGAAGCTTTCTTT.

This clonotype appeared many times. This chain joins TRBV2 and TRBJ2-7; 11 nucleotides match TRBD1. V was clipped by 6 bases and J by 5 bases; unmatched bases: 3. The germline gives CDR1 SNHLY, CDR2 FYNNEI. The CDR3 consists of 13 residues. The CDR3 is CASSPGQGDEQYF. CDR3 in DNA: TGTGCCAGCAGCCCGGGACAGGGGGACGAGCAGTACTTC.

This clonotype was recorded at least ten times. The chain joins TRBV7-9 to TRBJ1-1; 7 bases align to TRBD1. Germline trimming cut 5 bases from V and 6 bases from J; bases unmatched to any gene: 9. Germline V gives CDR1 SEHNR, CDR2 FQNEAQ (reference sequence). This CDR3 has 14 residues. Here the CDR3 reads CASSPGGTGAEAFF. The CDR3 nucleotides are TGTGCCAGCAGCCCAGGGGGAACAGGGGCTGAAGCTTTCTTT.

CDR3 protein: CASSSAGREFSGYTF. The CDR3 region has the DNA TGTGCCAGCAGCTCCGCAGGGAGGGAGTTTAGCGGCTACACCTTC. The chain couples TRBV5-6 to TRBJ1-2; D possibly corresponds to TRBD1 (5 bases). Germline-derived CDR1 and CDR2 are SGHDT and YYEEEE. Deletions cut 3 bases from V and 8 bases from J, with 20 bases between. The CDR3 has 15 amino acids.

This clonotype was found many times. The V call is TRBV5-1, the J call TRBJ1-1; 8 bases align to TRBD1. The germline V gene has CDR1 SGHRS and CDR2 YFSETQ. Losses at the gene ends were 5 bases for V and 6 bases for J; bases not matched to a gene: 15. CDR3 size: 16 residues. CDR3 in DNA: TGCGCCAGCAGTCCGGATCGCAGGGGGCAAGGATCTGAAGCTTTCTTT. This translates into CASSPDRRGQGSEAFF.

The sample holds many counts of this clonotype. The chain combines TRBV20-1 with TRBJ2-5, with a weak D call TRBD1 (5 bases). The V gene lost 0 bases and the J gene lost 1 base, with 18 bases spanning the gap. This CDR3 has 17 residues. Germline loops: CDR1 DFQATT, CDR2 SNEGSKA (reference sequence). This chain's CDR3 is CSARDRSLGRAQETQYF. In DNA form, the CDR3 reads TGCAGTGCTAGAGATCGGTCTTTGGGCAGGGCCCAAGAGACCCAGTACTTC.

This sequence joins TRBV28 and TRBJ2-1; no clear D gene. The V gene lost 5 bases and the J gene lost 4 bases, with 6 bases spanning the gap. Germline CDR1 MDHEN, CDR2 SYDVKM. This CDR3 contains 12 residues. CDR3 DNA sequence: TGTGCCAGCAGTAGGGTATACAATGAGCAGTTCTTC. Its translation is CASSRVYNEQFF. The whole variable domain, remainder taken from reference TRBV28 and TRBJ2-1, is DVKVTQSSRYLVKRTGEKVFLECVQDMDHENMFWYRQDPGLGLRLIYFSYDVKMKEKGDIPEGYSVSREKKERFSLILESASTNQTSMYLCASSRVYNEQFFGPGTRLTVL.

This clonotype was observed at least ten times. This chain connects TRBV28 to TRBJ2-1; TRBD2 aligns across 7 bases. The V gene end was trimmed by 5 bases and the J gene end by 0 bases; junction bases not matched to a gene: 7. This CDR3 has 16 amino acids. CDR1 is MDHEN and CDR2 is SYDVKM in the germline V gene. The CDR3 region is CASSGGAGISYNEQFF. The CDR3 DNA reads TGTGCCAGCAGTGGAGGAGCGGGGATCTCCTACAATGAGCAGTTCTTC.

This clonotype was counted at least ten times. The chain recombines TRBV20-1 with TRBJ1-6; no definite D call. The CDR3 length is 15 residues. V lost 1 base and J lost 0, with 7 bases in between. Germline CDR1 is DFQATT and CDR2 is SNEGSKA (reference sequence). CDR3 bases: TGCAGTGCTAGAGGTGTCAGCTCCTATAATTCACCCCTCCACTTT. This gives the protein CSARGVSSYNSPLHF.

The table lists this clonotype with many counts. This chain joins TRBV20-1 and TRBJ2-1; D not resolved. Per the germline V gene, CDR1 is DFQATT and CDR2 is SNEGSKA (reference sequence). The CDR3 covers 15 residues. Trimming stripped 3 bases from V and 1 base from J, with 13 bases between. CDR3 DNA: TGCAGTGCTAGCCGCGAGGCCATTTCCTACAATGAGCAGTTCTTC. Its translation: CSASREAISYNEQFF.

Ten or more counts support this clonotype. The chain carries TRBV24-1 and TRBJ1-1; D uncertain. The V end lost 2 bases, the J end lost 1 base, and 16 bases lay between the germline ends. The CDR3 runs 17 residues. Germline-derived CDR1 and CDR2 are KGHDR and SFDVKD. CDR3 region: CATSDSDRENQNTEAFF. Here the CDR3 DNA reads TGTGCCACCAGTGATTCGGACCGAGAAAATCAGAACACTGAAGCTTTCTTT.

In this sample, this clonotype turned up many times. CDR3: CASTKTANTEAFF. In nucleotides, the CDR3 is TGTGCCAGTACCAAGACGGCGAACACTGAAGCTTTCTTT. V usage is TRBV19 and J usage is TRBJ1-1; D unclear. Trimming shortened V by 7 bases and J by 1 base, and 10 bases separated the two germline ends. CDR3 length equals 13 residues. Germline V gives CDR1 LNHDA, CDR2 SQIVND (reference sequence).

This clonotype was seen ten or more times. The rearrangement links TRBV6-5 to TRBJ1-1, with TRBD1 matching 8 bases. The trim removed 5 bases at V and 1 base at J, leaving 3 bases unmatched. The CDR3 covers 14 residues. The germline gives CDR1 MNHEY, CDR2 SVGAGI. The DNA for the CDR3 is TGTGCCAGCAGTCACAGGGGGGCGAACACTGAAGCTTTCTTT. As protein: CASSHRGANTEAFF.

This clonotype has ten or more counts. This chain uses TRBV11-2 with TRBJ2-7; 10 positions match TRBD1. The CDR3 is made up of 14 amino acids. Germline V gene data show CDR1 as SGHAT and CDR2 as FQNNGV. V trimming: 6 bases; J trimming: 7 bases; junction bases outside the gene matches: 9. Here the CDR3 reads CASRPTGGQLEQYF. The CDR3 bases are TGTGCCAGCAGACCGACAGGGGGCCAGCTGGAGCAGTACTTC.